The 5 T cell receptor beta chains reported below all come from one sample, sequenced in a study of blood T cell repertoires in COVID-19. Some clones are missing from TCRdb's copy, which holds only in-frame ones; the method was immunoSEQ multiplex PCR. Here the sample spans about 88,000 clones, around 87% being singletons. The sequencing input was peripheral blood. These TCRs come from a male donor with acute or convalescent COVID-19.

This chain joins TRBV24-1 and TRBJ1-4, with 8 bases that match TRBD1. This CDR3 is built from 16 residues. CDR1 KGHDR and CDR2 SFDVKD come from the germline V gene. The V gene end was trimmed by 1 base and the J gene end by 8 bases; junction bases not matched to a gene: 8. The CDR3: CATSDFGRGRDEKLFF. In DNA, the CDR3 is TGTGCCACCAGTGATTTTGGCAGGGGGCGCGACGAAAAACTGTTTTTT.

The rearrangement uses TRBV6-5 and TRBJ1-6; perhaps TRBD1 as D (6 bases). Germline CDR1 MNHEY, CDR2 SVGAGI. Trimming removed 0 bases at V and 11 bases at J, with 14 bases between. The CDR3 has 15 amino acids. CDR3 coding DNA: TGTGCCAGCAGTTACTCGATTACAGGGCAGGCACCCCTCCACTTT. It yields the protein CASSYSITGQAPLHF.

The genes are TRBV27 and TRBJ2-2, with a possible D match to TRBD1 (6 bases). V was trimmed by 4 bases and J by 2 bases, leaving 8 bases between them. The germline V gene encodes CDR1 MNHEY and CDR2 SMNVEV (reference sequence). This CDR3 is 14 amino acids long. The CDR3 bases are TGTGCCAGCAGTTCACAGGGTAACACCGGGGAGCTGTTTTTT. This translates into CASSSQGNTGELFF.

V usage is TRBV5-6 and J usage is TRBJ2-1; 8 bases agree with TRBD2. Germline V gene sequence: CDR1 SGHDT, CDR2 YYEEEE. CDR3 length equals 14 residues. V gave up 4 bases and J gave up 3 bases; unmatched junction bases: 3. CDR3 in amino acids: CASSPSGFYNEQFF. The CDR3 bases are TGTGCCAGCAGCCCTAGCGGGTTCTACAATGAGCAGTTCTTC.

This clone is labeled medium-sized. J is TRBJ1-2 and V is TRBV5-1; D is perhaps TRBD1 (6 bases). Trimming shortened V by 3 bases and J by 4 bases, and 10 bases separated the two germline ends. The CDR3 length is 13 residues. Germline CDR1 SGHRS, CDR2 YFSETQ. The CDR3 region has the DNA TGCGCCAGCAGCTGGGACAAGAGCTATGGCTACACCTTC. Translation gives CASSWDKSYGYTF.